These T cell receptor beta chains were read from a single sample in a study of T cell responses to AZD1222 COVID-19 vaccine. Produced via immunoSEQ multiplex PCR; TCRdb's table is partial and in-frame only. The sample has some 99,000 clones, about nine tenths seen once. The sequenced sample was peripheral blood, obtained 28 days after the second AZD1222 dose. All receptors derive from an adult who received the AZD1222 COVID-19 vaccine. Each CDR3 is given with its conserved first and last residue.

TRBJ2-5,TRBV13,CASSYSNREWETQYF
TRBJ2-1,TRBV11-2,CASSFSGLAGNEQFF
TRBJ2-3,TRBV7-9,CASSLDRGSSDTQYF
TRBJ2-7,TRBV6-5,CASNRDRGRYEQYF
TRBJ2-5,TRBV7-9,CASSSQGAGETQYF
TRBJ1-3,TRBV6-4,CASNQQGDGNTIYF
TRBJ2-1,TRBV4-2,CASSQEGLAGVNEQFF
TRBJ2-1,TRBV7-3,CASSSLQREVQFF
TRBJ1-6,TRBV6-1,CASSEVANSPLHF
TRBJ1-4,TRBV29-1,CSAGTTTNEKLFF
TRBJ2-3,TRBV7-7,CASSLAGSDTQYF
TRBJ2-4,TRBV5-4,CASSNRFRGRAKNIQYF
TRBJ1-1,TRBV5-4,CASSPRRGKAFF
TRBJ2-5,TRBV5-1,CATKPSRSQETQYF
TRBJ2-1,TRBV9,CASSVGSSYNEQFF
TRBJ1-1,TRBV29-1,CSSFGGNREAFF
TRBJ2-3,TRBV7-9,CASSLAASGELDTQYF
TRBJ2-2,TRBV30,CAWRRMGITGELFF
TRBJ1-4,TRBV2,CASSRRWMGVANEKLFF
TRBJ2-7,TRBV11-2,CASSYPPGQGIYEQYF
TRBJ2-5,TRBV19,CASSNQETQYF
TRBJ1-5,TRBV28,CASSPPQRGLDQPQHF
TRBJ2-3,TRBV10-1,CASSEAGTDTQYF
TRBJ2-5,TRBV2,CASSEGHGYQETQYF
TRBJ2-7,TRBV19,CASSALVRTSSYEQYF
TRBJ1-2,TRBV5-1,CASSLVGTGYGYTF
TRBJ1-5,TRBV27,CASSFFYLGEGNQPQHF
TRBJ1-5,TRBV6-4,CATGGSAGYNQPQHF
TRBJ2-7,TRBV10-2,CASSESFGAGGEQYF
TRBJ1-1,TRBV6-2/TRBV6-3,CASSYWGAPNTEAFF